The present entry profiles one T cell receptor (beta chain) with its context. Its antigen is not identified. The assay was immunoSEQ multiplex PCR, and TCRdb's table has in-frame clones only and misses some. This sample carries 90,000 to 120,000 clones, 89% of them seen once, and the ten largest clones take around 6.7%. The data derive from a study of T cell responses to AZD1222 COVID-19 vaccine. Study details: Some second doses came at about 4 weeks and others at about 12 weeks; these were pooled.

Study-wide points: As reported, nearly half of all spike-specific TCRs target variant regions that are unmutated.

This CDR3 has 14 residues. CDR1 SGHNT and CDR2 YYREEE come from the germline V gene (reference sequence). The V and J ends lost 5 bases and 5 bases, in that order; junction bases with no gene match: 3. Material: peripheral blood, obtained on day 0 of AZD1222 vaccination. The V and J genes are TRBV5-4 and TRBJ2-5; 13 bases match TRBD2. This TCR was sampled from an adult in good health. The CDR3 reads CASRGLAGPETQYF. CDR3 bases: TGTGCCAGCAGGGGACTAGCGGGACCTGAGACCCAGTACTTC.